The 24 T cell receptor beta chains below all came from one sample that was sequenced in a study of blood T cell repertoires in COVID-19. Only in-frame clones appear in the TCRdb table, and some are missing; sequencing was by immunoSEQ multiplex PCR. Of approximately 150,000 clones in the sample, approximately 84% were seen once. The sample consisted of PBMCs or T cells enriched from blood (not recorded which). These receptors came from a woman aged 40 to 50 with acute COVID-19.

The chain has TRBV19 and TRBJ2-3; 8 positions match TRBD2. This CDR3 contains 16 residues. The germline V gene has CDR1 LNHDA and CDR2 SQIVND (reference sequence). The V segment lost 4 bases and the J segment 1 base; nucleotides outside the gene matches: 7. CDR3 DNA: TGTGCCAGTAGTACAGGAAAAGCGGGAGGCACAGATACGCAGTATTTT. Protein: CASSTGKAGGTDTQYF.

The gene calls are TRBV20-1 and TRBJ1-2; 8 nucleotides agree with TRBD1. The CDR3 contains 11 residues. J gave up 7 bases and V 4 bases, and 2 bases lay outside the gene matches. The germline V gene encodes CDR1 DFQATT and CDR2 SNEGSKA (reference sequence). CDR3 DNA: TGCAGTGCTATGCAGGGGGCTGGCTACACCTTC. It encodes CSAMQGAGYTF.

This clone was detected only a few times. CDR3 bases: TGTGCCAGCACCCTCACAGGGCCAGGCTCCTACGAGCAGTACGTC. Protein product: CASTLTGPGSYEQYV. This rearrangement joins TRBV5-6 to TRBJ2-7; perhaps TRBD1 as D (6 bases). Trimming removed 6 bases from V and 0 bases from J, with 16 bases in between. CDR1 SGHDT and CDR2 YYEEEE come from the germline V gene. The CDR3 loop spans 15 amino acids.

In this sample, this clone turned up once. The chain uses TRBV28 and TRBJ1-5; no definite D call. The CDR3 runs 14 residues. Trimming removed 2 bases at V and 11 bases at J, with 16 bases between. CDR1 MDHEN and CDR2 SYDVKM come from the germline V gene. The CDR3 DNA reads TGTGCCAGCAGTTTAGCCCTAAAGGGCGGGGCCCAGCATTTT. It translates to CASSLALKGGAQHF. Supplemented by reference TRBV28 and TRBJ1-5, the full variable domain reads DVKVTQSSRYLVKRTGEKVFLECVQDMDHENMFWYRQDPGLGLRLIYFSYDVKMKEKGDIPEGYSVSREKKERFSLILESASTNQTSMYLCASSLALKGGAQHFGDGTRLSIL.

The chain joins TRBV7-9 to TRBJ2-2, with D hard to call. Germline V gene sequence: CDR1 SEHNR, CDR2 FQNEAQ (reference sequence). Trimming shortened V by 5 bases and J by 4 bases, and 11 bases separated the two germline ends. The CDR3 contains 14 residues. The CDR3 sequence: CASSLSKSTGELFF. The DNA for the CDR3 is TGTGCCAGCAGCCTGAGCAAGAGCACCGGGGAGCTGTTTTTT.

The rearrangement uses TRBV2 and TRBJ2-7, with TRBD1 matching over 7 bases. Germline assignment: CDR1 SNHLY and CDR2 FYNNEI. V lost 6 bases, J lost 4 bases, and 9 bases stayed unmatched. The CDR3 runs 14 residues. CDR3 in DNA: TGTGCCAGCAGACTGGTGACAGGGTCTTACGAGCAGTACTTC. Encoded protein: CASRLVTGSYEQYF.

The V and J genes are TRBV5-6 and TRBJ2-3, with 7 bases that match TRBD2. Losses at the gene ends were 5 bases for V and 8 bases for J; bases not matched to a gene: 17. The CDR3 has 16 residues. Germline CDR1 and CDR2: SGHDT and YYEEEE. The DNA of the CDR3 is TGTGCCAGCAGTTTAACTCCCGGGACTATAAAGGCTACGCAGTATTTT. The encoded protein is CASSLTPGTIKATQYF.

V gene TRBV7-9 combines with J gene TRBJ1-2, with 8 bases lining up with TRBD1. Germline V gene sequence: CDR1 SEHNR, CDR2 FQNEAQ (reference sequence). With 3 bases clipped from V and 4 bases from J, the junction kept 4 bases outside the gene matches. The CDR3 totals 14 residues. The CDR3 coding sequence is TGTGCCAGCAGCTTGACAGGGGAGGGCTATGGCTACACCTTC. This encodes CASSLTGEGYGYTF.

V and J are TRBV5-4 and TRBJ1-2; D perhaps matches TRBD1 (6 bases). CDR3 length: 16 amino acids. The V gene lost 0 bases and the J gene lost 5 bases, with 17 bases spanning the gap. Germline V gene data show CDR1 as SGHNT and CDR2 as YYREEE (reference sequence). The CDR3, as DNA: TGTGCCAGCAGCTTGGGCCCCAAGACAGGCGGGTATGGCTACACCTTC. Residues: CASSLGPKTGGYGYTF.

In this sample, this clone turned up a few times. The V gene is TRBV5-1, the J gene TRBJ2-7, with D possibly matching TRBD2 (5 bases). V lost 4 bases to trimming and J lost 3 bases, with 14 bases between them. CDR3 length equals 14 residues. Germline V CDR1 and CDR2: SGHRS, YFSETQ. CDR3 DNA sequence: TGCGCCAGCAGCAGAAGCGGAGATTTCTACGAGCAGTACTTC. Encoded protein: CASSRSGDFYEQYF. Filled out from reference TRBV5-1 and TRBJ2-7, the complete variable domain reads KAGVTQTPRYLIKTRGQQVTLSCSPISGHRSVSWYQQTPGQGLQFLFEYFSETQRNKGNFPGRFSGRQFSNSRSEMNVSTLELGDSALYLCASSRSGDFYEQYFGPGTRLTVT.

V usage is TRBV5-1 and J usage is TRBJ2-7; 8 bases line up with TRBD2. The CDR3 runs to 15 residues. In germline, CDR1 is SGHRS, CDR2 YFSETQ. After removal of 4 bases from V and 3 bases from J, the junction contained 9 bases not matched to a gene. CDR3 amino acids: CASSPESGRVYEQYF. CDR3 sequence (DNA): TGCGCCAGCAGCCCCGAGAGCGGGAGAGTCTACGAGCAGTACTTC.

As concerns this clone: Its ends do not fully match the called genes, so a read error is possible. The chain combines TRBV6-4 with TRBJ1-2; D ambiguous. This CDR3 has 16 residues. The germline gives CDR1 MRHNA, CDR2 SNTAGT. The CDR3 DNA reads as TGTGCCAGCAATGACGGCTCTCCTGCCCATCCATATGGCTACACCTTC. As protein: CASNDGSPAHPYGYTF.

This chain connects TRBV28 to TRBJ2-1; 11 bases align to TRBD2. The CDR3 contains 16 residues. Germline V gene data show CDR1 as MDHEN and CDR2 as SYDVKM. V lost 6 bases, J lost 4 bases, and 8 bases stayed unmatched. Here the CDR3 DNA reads TGTGCCAGCAGCCCTCTCTTAGCGGGAGGGTACAATGAGCAGTTCTTC. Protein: CASSPLLAGGYNEQFF.

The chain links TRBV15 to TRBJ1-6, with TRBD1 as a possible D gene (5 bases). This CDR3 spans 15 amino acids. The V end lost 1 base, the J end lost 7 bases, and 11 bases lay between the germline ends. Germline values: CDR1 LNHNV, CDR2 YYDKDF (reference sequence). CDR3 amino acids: CATSRVAGINSPLHF. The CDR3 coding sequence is TGTGCCACCAGCAGAGTGGCAGGGATCAATTCACCCCTCCACTTT. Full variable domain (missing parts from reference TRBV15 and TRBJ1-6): DAMVIQNPRYQVTQFGKPVTLSCSQTLNHNVMYWYQQKSSQAPKLLFHYYDKDFNNEADTPDNFQSRRPNTSFCFLDIRSPGLGDTAMYLCATSRVAGINSPLHFGNGTRLTVT.

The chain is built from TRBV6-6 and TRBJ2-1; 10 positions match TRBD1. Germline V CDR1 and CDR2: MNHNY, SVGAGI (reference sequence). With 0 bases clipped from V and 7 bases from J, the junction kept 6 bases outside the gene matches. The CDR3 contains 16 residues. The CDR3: CASSYSGQGVRNEQFF. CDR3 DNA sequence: TGTGCCAGCAGTTACTCCGGACAGGGGGTGAGAAATGAGCAGTTCTTC.

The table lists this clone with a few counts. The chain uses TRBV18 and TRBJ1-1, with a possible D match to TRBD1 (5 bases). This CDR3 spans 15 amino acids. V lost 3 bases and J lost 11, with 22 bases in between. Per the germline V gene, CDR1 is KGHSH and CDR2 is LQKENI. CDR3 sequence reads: CASSPKQVQAGEAFF. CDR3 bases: TGTGCCAGCTCACCTAAACAGGTGCAGGCGGGAGAGGCTTTCTTT.

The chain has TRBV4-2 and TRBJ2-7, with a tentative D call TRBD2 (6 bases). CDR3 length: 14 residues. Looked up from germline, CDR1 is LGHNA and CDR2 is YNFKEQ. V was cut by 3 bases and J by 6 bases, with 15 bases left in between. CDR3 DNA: TGTGCCAGCAGCCATGGAGGGACGGCGGCCGAGCAGTACTTC. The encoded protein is CASSHGGTAAEQYF.

CDR3 bases: TGTGCCAGTAGTATACCGGACACTTACTATGGCTACACCTTC. This gives the protein CASSIPDTYYGYTF. The J gene is TRBJ1-2, the V gene TRBV19; D is possibly TRBD1 (5 bases). Germline CDR1 is LNHDA and CDR2 is SQIVND (reference sequence). Deletions cut 2 bases from V and 3 bases from J, with 10 bases between. The CDR3 contains 14 residues. Variable domain in full (rest from reference TRBV19 and TRBJ1-2): DGGITQSPKYLFRKEGQNVTLSCEQNLNHDAMYWYRQDPGQGLRLIYYSQIVNDFQKGDIAEGYSVSREKKESFPLTVTSAQKNPTAFYLCASSIPDTYYGYTFGSGTRLTVV.

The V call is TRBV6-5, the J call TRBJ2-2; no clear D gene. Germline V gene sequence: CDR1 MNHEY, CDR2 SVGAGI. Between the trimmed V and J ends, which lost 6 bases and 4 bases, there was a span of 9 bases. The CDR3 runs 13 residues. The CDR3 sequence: CASRARLTGELFF. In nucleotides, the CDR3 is TGTGCCAGCAGAGCCCGACTCACCGGGGAGCTGTTTTTT.

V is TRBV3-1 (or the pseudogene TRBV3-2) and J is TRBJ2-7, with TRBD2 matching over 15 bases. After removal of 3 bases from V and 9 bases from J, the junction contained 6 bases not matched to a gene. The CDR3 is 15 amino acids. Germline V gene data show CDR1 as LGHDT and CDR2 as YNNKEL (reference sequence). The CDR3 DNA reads TGTGCCAGCAGCCACTTATCGGGACTAGCGGGAGGGCAGTACTTC. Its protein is CASSHLSGLAGGQYF.

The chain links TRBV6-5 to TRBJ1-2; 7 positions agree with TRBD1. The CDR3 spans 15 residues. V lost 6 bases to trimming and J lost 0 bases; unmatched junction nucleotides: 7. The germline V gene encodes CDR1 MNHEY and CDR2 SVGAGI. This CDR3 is CASSQQGNPNYGYTF. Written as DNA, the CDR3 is TGTGCCAGCAGCCAACAGGGGAACCCTAACTATGGCTACACCTTC.

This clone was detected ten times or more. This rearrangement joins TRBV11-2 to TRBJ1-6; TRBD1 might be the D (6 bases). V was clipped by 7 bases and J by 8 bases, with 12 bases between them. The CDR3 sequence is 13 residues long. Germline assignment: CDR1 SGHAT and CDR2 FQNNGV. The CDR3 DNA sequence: TGTGCCAGCACCCCGGGGGGCCATTCACCCCTCCACTTT. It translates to CASTPGGHSPLHF.

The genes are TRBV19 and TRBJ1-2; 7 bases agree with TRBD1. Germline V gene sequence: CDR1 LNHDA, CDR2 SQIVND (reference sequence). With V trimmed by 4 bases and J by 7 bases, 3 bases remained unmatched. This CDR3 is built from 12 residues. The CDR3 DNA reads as TGTGCCAGTAGTACTAGACAGGGTGGCTACACCTTC. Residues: CASSTRQGGYTF. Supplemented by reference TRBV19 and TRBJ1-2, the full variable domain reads DGGITQSPKYLFRKEGQNVTLSCEQNLNHDAMYWYRQDPGQGLRLIYYSQIVNDFQKGDIAEGYSVSREKKESFPLTVTSAQKNPTAFYLCASSTRQGGYTFGSGTRLTVV.

CDR3 protein: CASSGSSTDTQYF. The CDR3 nucleotides are TGTGCCAGCAGCGGGAGTAGCACAGATACGCAGTATTTT. The chain is built from TRBV7-3 and TRBJ2-3; a possible D gene is TRBD2 (5 bases). The CDR3 runs to 13 residues. Trimming shortened V by 5 bases and J by 0 bases, and 6 bases separated the two germline ends. The germline V gene has CDR1 SGHTA and CDR2 FQGTGA.